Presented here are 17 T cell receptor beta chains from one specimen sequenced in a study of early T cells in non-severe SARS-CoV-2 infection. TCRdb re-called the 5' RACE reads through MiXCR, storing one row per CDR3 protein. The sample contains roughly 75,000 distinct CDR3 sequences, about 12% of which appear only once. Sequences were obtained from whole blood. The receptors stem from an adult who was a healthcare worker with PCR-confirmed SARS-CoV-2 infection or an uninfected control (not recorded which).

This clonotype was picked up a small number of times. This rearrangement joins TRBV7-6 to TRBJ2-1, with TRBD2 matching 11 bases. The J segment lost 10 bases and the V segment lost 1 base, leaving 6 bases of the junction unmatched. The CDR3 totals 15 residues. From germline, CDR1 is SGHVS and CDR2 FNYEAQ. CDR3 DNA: TGTGCCAGCAGCTTAGGATCGGGACTAGCGGACGAGCAGTTCTTC. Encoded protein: CASSLGSGLADEQFF.

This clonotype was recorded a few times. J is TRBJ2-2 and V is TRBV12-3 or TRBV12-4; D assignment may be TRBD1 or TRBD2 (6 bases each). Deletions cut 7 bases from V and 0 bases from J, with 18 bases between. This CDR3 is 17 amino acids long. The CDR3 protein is CASTRRDKLANTGELFF. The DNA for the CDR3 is TGTGCCAGCACCCGGAGGGACAAACTTGCGAACACCGGGGAGCTGTTTTTT.

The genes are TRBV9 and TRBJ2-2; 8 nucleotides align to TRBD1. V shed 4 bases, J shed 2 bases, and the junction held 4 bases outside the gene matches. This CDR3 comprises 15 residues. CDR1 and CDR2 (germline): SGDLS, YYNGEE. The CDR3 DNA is TGTGCCAGCAGCATCGACAGGGGAAACACCGGGGAGCTGTTTTTT. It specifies CASSIDRGNTGELFF.

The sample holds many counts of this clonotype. The CDR3 DNA is TGTGCCAGCAGTACAGCCAGCACAGATACGCAGTATTTT. Its protein product is CASSTASTDTQYF. The gene calls are TRBV6-4 and TRBJ2-3, with D hard to call. There are 13 residues in the CDR3. The V gene's germline CDR1 is MRHNA and CDR2 SNTAGT. With 5 bases removed from V and 0 bases from J, the gap between germline ends came to 6 bases.

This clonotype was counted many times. CDR3 region: CSASGTYYEQYF. CDR3 nucleotides: TGCAGTGCTAGCGGGACTTACTACGAGCAGTACTTC. V usage is TRBV20-1 and J usage is TRBJ2-7, with a weak D call TRBD2 (6 bases). V was cut by 3 bases and J by 3 bases, with 9 bases left in between. The germline V gene has CDR1 DFQATT and CDR2 SNEGSKA (reference sequence). The CDR3 is 12 residues long.

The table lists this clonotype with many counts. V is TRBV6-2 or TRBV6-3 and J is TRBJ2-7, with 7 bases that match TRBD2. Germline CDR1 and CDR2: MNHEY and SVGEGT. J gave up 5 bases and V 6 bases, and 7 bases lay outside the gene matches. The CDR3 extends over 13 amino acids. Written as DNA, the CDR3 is TGTGCCAGCAGCTCTTTTCGGGGGGACGAGCAGTACTTC. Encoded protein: CASSSFRGDEQYF.

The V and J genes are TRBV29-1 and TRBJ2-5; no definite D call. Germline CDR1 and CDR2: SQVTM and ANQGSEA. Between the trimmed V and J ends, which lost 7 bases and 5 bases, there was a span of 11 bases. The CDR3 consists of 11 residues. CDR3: CSARSGETQYF. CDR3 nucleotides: TGCAGCGCCAGATCCGGGGAGACCCAGTACTTC.

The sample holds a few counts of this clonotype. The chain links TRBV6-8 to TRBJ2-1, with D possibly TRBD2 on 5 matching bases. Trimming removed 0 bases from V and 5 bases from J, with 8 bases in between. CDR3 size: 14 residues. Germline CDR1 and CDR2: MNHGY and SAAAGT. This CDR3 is CASSYSHGDNEQFF. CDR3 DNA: TGTGCCAGCAGTTACTCGCACGGGGACAATGAGCAGTTCTTC.

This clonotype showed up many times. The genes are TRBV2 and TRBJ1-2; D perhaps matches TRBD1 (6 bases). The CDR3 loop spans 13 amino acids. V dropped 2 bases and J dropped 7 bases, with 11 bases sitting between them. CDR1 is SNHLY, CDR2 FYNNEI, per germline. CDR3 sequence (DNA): TGTGCCAGCAGTGAATACAGGGCGGGTGGCTACACCTTC. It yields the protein CASSEYRAGGYTF.

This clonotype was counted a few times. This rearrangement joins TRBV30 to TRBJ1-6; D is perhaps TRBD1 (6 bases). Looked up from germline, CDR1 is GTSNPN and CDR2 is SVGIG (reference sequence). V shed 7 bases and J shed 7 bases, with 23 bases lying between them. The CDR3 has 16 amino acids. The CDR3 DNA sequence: TGTGCCTCCATTTCTCCAACGCGGGGGCGGAATTCACCCCTCCACTTT. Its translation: CASISPTRGRNSPLHF.

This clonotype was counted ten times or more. CDR3 sequence (DNA): TGCGCCAGCAGCCAAGAACCATCCACCGAGCAGTACTTC. This gives the protein CASSQEPSTEQYF. The rearrangement links TRBV4-1 to TRBJ2-7; unclear D gene. The length of the CDR3 is 13 residues. V was pared by 0 bases and J by 6 bases, with 9 bases between. Germline lookup yields CDR1 MGHRA and CDR2 YSYEKL.

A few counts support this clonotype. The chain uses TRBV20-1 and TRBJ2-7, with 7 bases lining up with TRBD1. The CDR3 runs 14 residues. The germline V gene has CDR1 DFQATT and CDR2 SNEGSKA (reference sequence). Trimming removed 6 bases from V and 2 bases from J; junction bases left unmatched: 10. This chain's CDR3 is CSASTGRYPYEQYF. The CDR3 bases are TGCAGTGCCTCGACAGGGCGATACCCCTACGAGCAGTACTTC.

CDR3: CSASPGTSGNEQFF. The CDR3 region has the DNA TGCAGTGCTAGTCCCGGGACTAGCGGGAATGAGCAGTTCTTC. V is TRBV20-1 and J is TRBJ2-1; TRBD2 matches at 12 bases. The CDR3 is made up of 14 amino acids. V was pared by 3 bases and J by 7 bases, with 4 bases of the junction left unmatched. Germline CDR1 and CDR2: DFQATT and SNEGSKA (reference sequence).

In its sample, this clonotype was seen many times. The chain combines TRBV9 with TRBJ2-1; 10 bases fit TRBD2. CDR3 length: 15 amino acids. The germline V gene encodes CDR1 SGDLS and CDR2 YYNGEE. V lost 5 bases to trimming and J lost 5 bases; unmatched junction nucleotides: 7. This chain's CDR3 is CASSSGTSANNEQFF. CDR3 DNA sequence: TGTGCCAGCAGTAGCGGGACTAGCGCCAACAATGAGCAGTTCTTC.

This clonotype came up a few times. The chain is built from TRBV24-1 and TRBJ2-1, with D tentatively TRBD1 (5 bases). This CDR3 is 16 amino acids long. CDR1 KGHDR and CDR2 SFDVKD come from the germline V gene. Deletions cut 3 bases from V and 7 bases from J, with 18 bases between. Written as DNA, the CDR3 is TGTGCCACCAGTGATGTAGTTGGTGGGGCGAGGAATGAGCAGTTCTTC. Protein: CATSDVVGGARNEQFF.

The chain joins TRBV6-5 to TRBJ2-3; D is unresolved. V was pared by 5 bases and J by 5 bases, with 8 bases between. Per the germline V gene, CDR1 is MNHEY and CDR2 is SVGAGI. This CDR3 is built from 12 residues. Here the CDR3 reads CASSPHRDTQYF. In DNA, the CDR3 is TGTGCCAGCAGTCCACACAGAGATACGCAGTATTTT.

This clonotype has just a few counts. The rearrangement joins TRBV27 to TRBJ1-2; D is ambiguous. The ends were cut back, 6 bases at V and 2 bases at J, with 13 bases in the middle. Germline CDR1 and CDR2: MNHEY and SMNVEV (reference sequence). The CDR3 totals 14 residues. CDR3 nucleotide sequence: TGTGCCAGCAGCACGTTGACGGCGAACTATGGCTACACCTTC. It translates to CASSTLTANYGYTF.